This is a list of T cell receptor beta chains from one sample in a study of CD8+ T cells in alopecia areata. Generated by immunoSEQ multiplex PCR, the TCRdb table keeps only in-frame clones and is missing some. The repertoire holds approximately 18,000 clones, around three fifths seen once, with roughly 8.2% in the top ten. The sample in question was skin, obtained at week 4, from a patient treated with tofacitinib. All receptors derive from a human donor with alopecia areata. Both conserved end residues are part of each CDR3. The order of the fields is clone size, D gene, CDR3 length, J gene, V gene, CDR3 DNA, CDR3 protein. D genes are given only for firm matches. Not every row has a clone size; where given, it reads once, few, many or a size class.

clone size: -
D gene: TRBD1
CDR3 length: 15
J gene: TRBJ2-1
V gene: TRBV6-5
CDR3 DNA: TGTGCCAGCAGTGTGACAGGGGAAGGCGGCAATGAGCAGTTCTTC
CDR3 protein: CASSVTGEGGNEQFF

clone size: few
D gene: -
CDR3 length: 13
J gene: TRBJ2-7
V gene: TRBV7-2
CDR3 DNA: TGTGCCAGCAGCTTAGGTCGTACGAGCGAGCAGTACTTC
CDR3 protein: CASSLGRTSEQYF

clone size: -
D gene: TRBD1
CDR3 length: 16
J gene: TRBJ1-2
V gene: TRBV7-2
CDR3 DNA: TGTGCCAGCAGCTTAGTCGCGGGACAGTTGAACTATGGCTACACCTTC
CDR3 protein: CASSLVAGQLNYGYTF

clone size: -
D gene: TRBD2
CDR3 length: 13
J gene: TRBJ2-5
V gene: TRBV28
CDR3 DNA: TGTGCCAGCAGTTCGACTAGCCGGGGGACCCAGTACTTC
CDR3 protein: CASSSTSRGTQYF

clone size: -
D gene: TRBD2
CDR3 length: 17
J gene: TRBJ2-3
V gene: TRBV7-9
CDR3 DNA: TGTGCCAGCAGCAGTCCTATAGCGGGGGCTAGCACAGATACGCAGTATTTT
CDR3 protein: CASSSPIAGASTDTQYF

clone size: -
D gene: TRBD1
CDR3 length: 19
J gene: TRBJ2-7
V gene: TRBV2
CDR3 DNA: TGTGCCAGCAGCCCCAGCTCCGGGACAGGGGTCTTCGGCTCCTACGAGCAGTACTTC
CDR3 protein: CASSPSSGTGVFGSYEQYF

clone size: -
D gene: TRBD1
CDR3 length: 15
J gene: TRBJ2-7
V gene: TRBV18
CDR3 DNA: TGTGCCAGCTCACCACAGACAGGGTCTGGCCACGAGCAGTACTTC
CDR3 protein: CASSPQTGSGHEQYF

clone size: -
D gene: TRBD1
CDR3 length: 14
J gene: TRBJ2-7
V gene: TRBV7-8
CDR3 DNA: TGTGCCAGCAGCTCCAGAGGACAGGTCTACGAGCAGTACTTC
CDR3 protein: CASSSRGQVYEQYF

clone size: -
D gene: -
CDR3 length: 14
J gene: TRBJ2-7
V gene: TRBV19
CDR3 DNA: TGTGCCAGTAGACAGGACGGGAGCTCCTACGAGCAGTACTTC
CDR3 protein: CASRQDGSSYEQYF

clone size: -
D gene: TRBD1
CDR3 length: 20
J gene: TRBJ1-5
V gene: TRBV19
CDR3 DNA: TGTGCCAGCCCCGGAAGTACCAGGGACAGGGTCTCATCTAGCAATCAGCCCCAGCATTTT
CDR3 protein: CASPGSTRDRVSSSNQPQHF

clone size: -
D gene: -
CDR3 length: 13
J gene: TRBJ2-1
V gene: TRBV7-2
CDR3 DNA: TGTGCCAGCAGCCCCGCGGGGGCAAATGAGCAGTTCTTC
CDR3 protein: CASSPAGANEQFF

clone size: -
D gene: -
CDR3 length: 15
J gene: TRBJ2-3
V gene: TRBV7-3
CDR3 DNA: TGTGCCAGCAGCTTAGTCCCAGGCGCAGATGGTACGCAGTATTTT
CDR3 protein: CASSLVPGADGTQYF

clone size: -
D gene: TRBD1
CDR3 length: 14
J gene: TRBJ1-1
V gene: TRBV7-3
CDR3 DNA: TGTGCCAGCAGCTCGGGACAGGGACCGACTGAAGCTTTCTTT
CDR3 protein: CASSSGQGPTEAFF

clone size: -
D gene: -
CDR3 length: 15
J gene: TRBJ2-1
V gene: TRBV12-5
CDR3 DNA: TGTGCTAGTGGTTTGGTACTGGAGGGGGCGAGGGAGCAGTTCTTC
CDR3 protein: CASGLVLEGAREQFF

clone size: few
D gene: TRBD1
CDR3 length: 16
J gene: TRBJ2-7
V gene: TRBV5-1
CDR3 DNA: TGCGCCAGCAGCTATACCGGGACAGGGCGGGGAAACGAGCAGTACTTC
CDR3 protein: CASSYTGTGRGNEQYF

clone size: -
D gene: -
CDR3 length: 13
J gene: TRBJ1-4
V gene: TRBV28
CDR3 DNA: TGTGCCAGCAGTTTATGGACAGTTGAAAAACTGTTTTTT
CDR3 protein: CASSLWTVEKLFF

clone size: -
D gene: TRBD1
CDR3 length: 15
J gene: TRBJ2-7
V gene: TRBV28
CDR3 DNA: TGTGCCAGCATCAGGACAGGGGGAAATATCTACGAGCAGTACTTC
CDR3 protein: CASIRTGGNIYEQYF

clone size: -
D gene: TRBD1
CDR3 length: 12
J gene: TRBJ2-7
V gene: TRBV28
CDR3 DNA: TGTGCCACCAGGGACAGCTTCTACGAGCAGTACTTC
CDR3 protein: CATRDSFYEQYF

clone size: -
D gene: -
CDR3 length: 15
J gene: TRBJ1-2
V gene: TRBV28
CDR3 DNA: TGTGCCAGCAGTTTATCATGGGGCGTGAACTATGGCTACACCTTC
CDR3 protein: CASSLSWGVNYGYTF

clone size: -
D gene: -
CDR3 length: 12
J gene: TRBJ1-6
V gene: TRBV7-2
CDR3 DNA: TGTGCCAGCAGCTTAGAGGCAGCACCCCTCCACTTT
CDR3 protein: CASSLEAAPLHF

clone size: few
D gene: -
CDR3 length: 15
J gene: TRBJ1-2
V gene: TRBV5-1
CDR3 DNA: TGCGCCAGCAGCTCGATCCGGGACGGCTCGCCCCATGCAGTCTTC
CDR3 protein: CASSSIRDGSPHAVF

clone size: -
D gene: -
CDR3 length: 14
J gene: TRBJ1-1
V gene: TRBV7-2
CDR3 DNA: TGTGCCAGCAGCTTCAGTCACTCGTCGGTTGAAGCTTTCTTT
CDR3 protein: CASSFSHSSVEAFF

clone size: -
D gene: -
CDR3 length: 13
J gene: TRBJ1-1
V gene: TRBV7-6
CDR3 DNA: TGTGCCAGCAGCTTAAGTCCGGGCACTGAAGCTTTCTTT
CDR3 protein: CASSLSPGTEAFF

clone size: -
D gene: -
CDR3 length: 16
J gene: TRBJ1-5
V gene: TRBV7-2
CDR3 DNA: TGTGCCAGCAGCTTAGGGGCGGCGGAGGAGGGGATGGCCCAGCATTTT
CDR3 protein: CASSLGAAEEGMAQHF

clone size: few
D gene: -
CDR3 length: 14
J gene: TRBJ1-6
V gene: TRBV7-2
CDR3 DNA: TGTGCCAGCAGCAAGCCGGGGGTCCATTCACCCCTCCACTTT
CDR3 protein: CASSKPGVHSPLHF

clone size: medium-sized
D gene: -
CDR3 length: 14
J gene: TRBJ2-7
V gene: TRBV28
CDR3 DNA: TGTGCCAGCAGTTTATCGGCTAACCCCTACGAGCAGTACTTC
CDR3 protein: CASSLSANPYEQYF

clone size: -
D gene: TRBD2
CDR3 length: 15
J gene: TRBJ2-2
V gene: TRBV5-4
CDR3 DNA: TGTGCCAGCAGCGGGACTAGCATTAACACCGGGGAGCTGTTTTTT
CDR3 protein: CASSGTSINTGELFF

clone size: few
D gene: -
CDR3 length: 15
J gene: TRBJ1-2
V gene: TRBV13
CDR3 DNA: TGTGCCAGCAGCTTCACCCTGGGCAGCACCGGTGGCTACACCTTC
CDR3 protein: CASSFTLGSTGGYTF

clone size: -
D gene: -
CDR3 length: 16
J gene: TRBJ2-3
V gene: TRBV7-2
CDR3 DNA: TGTTCCAGCAGCCCGAGACTAGTACAGGTCGGGCATACGCAGTATTTT
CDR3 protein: CSSSPRLVQVGHTQYF

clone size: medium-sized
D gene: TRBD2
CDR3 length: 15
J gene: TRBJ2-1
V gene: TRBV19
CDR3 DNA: TGTGCCAGTAGTAGGGACTACTCCTCCTACAATGAGCAGTTCTTC
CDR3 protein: CASSRDYSSYNEQFF

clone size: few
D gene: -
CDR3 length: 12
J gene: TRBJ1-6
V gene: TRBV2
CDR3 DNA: TGTGCCAGCAGTGGGGTTTACTCACCCCTCCACTTT
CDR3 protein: CASSGVYSPLHF

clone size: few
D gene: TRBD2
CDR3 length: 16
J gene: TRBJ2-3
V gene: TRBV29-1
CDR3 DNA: TGCAGCGTTGAAGATCTGGCTAGCGGGGCCACAGATACGCAGTATTTT
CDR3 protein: CSVEDLASGATDTQYF

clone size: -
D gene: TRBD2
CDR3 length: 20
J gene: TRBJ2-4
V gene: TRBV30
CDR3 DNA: TGTGCCTGGAGTGTACTCCCGGGACTAGCGGGAACTCTAGCCAAAAACATTCAGTACTTC
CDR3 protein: CAWSVLPGLAGTLAKNIQYF

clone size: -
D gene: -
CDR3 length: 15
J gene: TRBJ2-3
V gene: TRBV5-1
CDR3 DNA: TGCGCCAGCAGCTCCCAAGGACTCTACACAGATACGCAGTATTTT
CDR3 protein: CASSSQGLYTDTQYF

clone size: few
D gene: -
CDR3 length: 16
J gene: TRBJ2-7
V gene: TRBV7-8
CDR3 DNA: TGTGCCAGCAGCACCCTCGAAGGCAGCCTTCCCTACGAGCAGTACTTC
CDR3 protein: CASSTLEGSLPYEQYF

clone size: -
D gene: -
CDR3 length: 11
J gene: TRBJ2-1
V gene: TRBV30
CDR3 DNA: TGTGCCTGGAGTTGGGGGGCTGAGCAGTTCTTC
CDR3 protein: CAWSWGAEQFF

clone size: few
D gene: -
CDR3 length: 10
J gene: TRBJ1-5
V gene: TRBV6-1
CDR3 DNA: TGTGCCAGCGGGAATCAGCCCCAGCATTTT
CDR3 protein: CASGNQPQHF

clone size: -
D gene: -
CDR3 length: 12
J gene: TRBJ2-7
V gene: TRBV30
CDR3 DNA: TGTGCCTGGAGTTCCCGGACCTCCGAGCAGTACTTC
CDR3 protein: CAWSSRTSEQYF

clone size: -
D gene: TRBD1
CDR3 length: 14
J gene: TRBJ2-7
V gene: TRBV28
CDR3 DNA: TGTGCCAGCAGTTCCCTGACAGGGAACTACGAGCAGTACTTC
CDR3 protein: CASSSLTGNYEQYF

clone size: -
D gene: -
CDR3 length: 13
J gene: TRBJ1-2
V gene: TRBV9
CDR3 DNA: TGTGCCAGCAGCGTAGGGGGGGCTGATGGCTACACCTTC
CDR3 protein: CASSVGGADGYTF

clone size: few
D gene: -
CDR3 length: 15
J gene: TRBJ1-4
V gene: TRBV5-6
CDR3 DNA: TGTGCCAGCAGCTTTGTCGGACTTACTAATGAAAAACTGTTTTTT
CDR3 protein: CASSFVGLTNEKLFF

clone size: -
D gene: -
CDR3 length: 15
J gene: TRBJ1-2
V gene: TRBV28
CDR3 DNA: TGTGCCAGCAGTTTACCTGGACGGATACTTTATGGCTACACCTTC
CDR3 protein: CASSLPGRILYGYTF

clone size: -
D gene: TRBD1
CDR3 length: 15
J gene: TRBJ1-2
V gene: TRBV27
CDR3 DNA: TGTGCCAGCAGTTTCCGGGACAGGGTACCGAATGGCTACACCTTC
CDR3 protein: CASSFRDRVPNGYTF

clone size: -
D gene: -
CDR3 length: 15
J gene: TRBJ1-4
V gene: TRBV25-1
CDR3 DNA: TGTGCCAGCAGTGAACGGGGTCACGGACAGGAAAAACTGTTTTTT
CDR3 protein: CASSERGHGQEKLFF

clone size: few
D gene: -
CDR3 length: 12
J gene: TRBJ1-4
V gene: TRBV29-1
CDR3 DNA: TGCAGCGTTGCAGCAACTAATGAAAAACTGTTTTTT
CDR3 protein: CSVAATNEKLFF

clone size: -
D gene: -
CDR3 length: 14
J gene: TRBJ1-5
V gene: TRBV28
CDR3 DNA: TGTGCCAGCACCCGACGTAATAGCAATCAGCCCCAGCATTTT
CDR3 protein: CASTRRNSNQPQHF

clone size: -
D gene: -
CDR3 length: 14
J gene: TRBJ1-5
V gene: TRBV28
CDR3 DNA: TGTGCCAGCGTTGCGGGGGTTTACAATCAGCCCCAGCATTTT
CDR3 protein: CASVAGVYNQPQHF

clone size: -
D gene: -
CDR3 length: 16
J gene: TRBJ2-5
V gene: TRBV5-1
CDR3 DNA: TGCGCCAGCAGCTCTTTCCCGGGGGCGAAACAAGAGACCCAGTACTTC
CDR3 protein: CASSSFPGAKQETQYF

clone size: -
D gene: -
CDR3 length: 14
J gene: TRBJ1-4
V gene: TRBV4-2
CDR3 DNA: TGTGCCAGCAGCCAAATGGATGTTAATGAAAAACTGTTTTTT
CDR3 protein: CASSQMDVNEKLFF

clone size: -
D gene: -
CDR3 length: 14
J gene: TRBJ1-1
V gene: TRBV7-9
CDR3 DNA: TGTGCCAGCAGCTCTTCGAATGGAAGGGGTAGAGCTTTCTTT
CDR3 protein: CASSSSNGRGRAFF

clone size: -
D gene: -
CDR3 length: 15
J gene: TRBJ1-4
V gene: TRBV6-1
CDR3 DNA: TGTGCCAGCAGTGAGGGGAGTGTTCTGGCTGAAAAACTGTTTTTT
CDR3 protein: CASSEGSVLAEKLFF

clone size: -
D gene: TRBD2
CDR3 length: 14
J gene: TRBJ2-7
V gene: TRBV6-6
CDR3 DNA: TGTGCCAGCAGCGGGAGGAGCGGGACCAGCGAGCAGTACTTC
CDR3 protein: CASSGRSGTSEQYF